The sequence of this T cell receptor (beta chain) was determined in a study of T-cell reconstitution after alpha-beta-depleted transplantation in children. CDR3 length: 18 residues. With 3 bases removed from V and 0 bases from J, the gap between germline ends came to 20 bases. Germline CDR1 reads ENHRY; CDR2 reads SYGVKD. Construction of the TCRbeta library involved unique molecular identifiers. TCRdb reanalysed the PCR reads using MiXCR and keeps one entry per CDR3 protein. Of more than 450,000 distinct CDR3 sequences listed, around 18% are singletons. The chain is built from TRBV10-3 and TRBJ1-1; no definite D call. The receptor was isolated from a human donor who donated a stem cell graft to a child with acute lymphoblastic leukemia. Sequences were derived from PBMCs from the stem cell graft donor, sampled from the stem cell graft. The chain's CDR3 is CAISDYQRTEALNTEAFF. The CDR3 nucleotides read TGTGCCATCAGTGACTATCAGAGGACGGAAGCCTTGAACACTGAAGCTTTCTTT.